This T cell receptor beta chain was sequenced for a study of graft-versus-host responses after intestinal transplantation. Overall study findings and caveats: When patients had graft-donor T cell macrochimerism, their allografts held high graft-versus-host to host-versus-graft clonal ratios. Analysis identified GvH clones in recipient marrow, with some appearing first in ileum or blood.

On this clone: Its antigen is currently unknown.

The CDR3 extends over 17 amino acids. Trimming cost V 4 bases and J 0 bases; bases outside gene matches: 9. Germline CDR1 is SGHRS and CDR2 is YFSETQ. Assay used: immunoSEQ multiplex PCR; TCRdb lists only in-frame clones, some missing. In the table there are about 93,000 clones, around 93% of which are singletons. This sample comprised unstimulated CD8+ T cells sorted from spleen or lymph node cells, obtained before intestinal transplant. The V and J genes are TRBV5-1 and TRBJ2-3, with 9 bases aligning to TRBD2. The TCR originated in a human donor who received an intestinal transplant. The CDR3 sequence is CASSPALRGGSTDTQYF. The CDR3 DNA follows: TGCGCCAGCAGCCCAGCACTGCGGGGGGGAAGCACAGATACGCAGTATTTT.